A single sample gave rise to the 14 T cell receptor beta chains below, sequenced in a study of shared clonotypes between healthy human individuals. Naive CD8 cells lacked CD45RO, underwent positive selection for CCR7 and left out terminally differentiated effector memory CD45RA+ cells. The method was immunoSEQ multiplex PCR; TCRdb's version includes in-frame clones alone and lacks a portion of them. The sample includes roughly 2.1 million clones, under 95% of them seen just once. The material sequenced was naive CD8+ T cells from PBMCs. The receptors were sampled from a man in his late teens or twenties in good health. Some clones in this sample may be carry-over from other donors' samples.

V is TRBV14 and J is TRBJ2-7; TRBD1 matches 9 bases. CDR3 length: 16 amino acids. V lost 3 bases and J lost 2; bases outside the gene matches: 8. CDR1 and CDR2 (germline): SGHDN, FVKESK. CDR3 region: CASSHRPTGGTYEQYF. The CDR3 coding sequence is TGTGCCAGCAGCCACCGGCCGACAGGGGGGACCTACGAGCAGTACTTC.

The rearrangement links TRBV5-1 to TRBJ1-3; 8 bases align to TRBD1. This CDR3 spans 16 amino acids. CDR1 is SGHRS, CDR2 YFSETQ, per germline. J was trimmed by 0 bases and V by 4 bases; bases with no gene match: 6. The CDR3: CASSIRQGHSGNTIYF. For the CDR3, the DNA is TGCGCCAGCAGCATTCGACAGGGGCACTCTGGAAACACCATATATTTT.

The chain links TRBV7-6 to TRBJ2-7; D not resolved. This CDR3 spans 13 amino acids. From germline, CDR1 is SGHVS and CDR2 FNYEAQ. V dropped 4 bases and J dropped 2 bases, with 9 bases sitting between them. DNA of the CDR3: TGTGCCAGCAGCTGGGCAGGCGCCTACGAGCAGTACTTC. Encoded protein: CASSWAGAYEQYF.

This clone was picked up one time. The chain carries TRBV9 and TRBJ2-7; D is undetermined. The V end was cut by 3 bases, the J end by 6 bases, with 7 bases between. CDR3 length: 11 amino acids. Per germline, CDR1 SGDLS and CDR2 YYNGEE. CDR3 sequence reads: CASSDPSEQYF. As DNA, the CDR3 is TGTGCCAGCAGCGACCCTAGCGAGCAGTACTTC.

V is TRBV7-9 and J is TRBJ1-2, with 9 nucleotides matching TRBD1. This CDR3 has 14 amino acids. In germline, CDR1 is SEHNR, CDR2 FQNEAQ (reference sequence). With V trimmed by 4 bases and J by 4 bases, 4 bases remained unmatched. CDR3 residues: CASSSTGGPYGYTF. Written as DNA, the CDR3 is TGTGCCAGCAGCTCCACAGGGGGCCCCTATGGCTACACCTTC.

The chain combines TRBV19 with TRBJ1-1, with unresolved D. The CDR3 totals 14 residues. The ends were cut back, 0 bases at V and 0 bases at J, with 5 bases in the middle. The germline CDR1 and CDR2 sequences are LNHDA and SQIVND (reference sequence). CDR3 in DNA: TGTGCCAGTAGTATAGATCTTGTGAACACTGAAGCTTTCTTT. It specifies CASSIDLVNTEAFF.

The CDR3: CASSVATSGGGETQYF. Written as DNA, the CDR3 is TGTGCCAGCAGCGTAGCAACTAGCGGGGGTGGAGAGACCCAGTACTTC. This chain joins TRBV9 and TRBJ2-5, with 11 bases identical to TRBD2. The length of the CDR3 is 16 residues. The germline V gene has CDR1 SGDLS and CDR2 YYNGEE. With V trimmed by 0 bases and J by 4 bases, 5 bases remained unmatched.

V usage is TRBV7-9 and J usage is TRBJ1-6; D ambiguous. Germline V CDR1 and CDR2: SEHNR, FQNEAQ (reference sequence). V lost 1 base and J 16 bases, leaving 11 bases between the germline ends. This CDR3 is 12 amino acids long. As DNA, the CDR3 is TGTGCCAGCAGCTTAGGAGCGGGGTCTCTCCACTTT. This encodes CASSLGAGSLHF.

This chain uses TRBV6-1 with TRBJ2-7, with D maybe TRBD2 (5 bases). The CDR3 covers 13 residues. Germline assignment: CDR1 MNHNS and CDR2 SASEGT. Trimming cost V 8 bases and J 3 bases, with 14 bases left between them. The CDR3 DNA follows: TGTGCCAGCCGGGATGGTACCAGCTACGAGCAGTACTTC. This translates into CASRDGTSYEQYF.

The chain carries TRBV29-1 and TRBJ1-2; tentative D call: TRBD1 (6 bases). V was trimmed by 0 bases and J by 8 bases, leaving 16 bases between them. CDR3 size: 14 residues. Germline CDR1 reads SQVTM; CDR2 reads ANQGSEA. The CDR3 bases are TGCAGCGTTGAAGATGGCTGGGACACGACGGGCTACACCTTC. Translating it yields CSVEDGWDTTGYTF.

The chain links TRBV5-1 to TRBJ2-7; D is perhaps TRBD2 (5 bases). The V gene's germline CDR1 is SGHRS and CDR2 YFSETQ. The CDR3 runs 13 residues. Deletions cut 3 bases from V and 0 bases from J, with 7 bases between. In nucleotides, the CDR3 is TGCGCCAGCAGCTGGGAGAACTCCTACGAGCAGTACTTC. Protein sequence: CASSWENSYEQYF. Complete variable domain (other parts from reference TRBV5-1 and TRBJ2-7): KAGVTQTPRYLIKTRGQQVTLSCSPISGHRSVSWYQQTPGQGLQFLFEYFSETQRNKGNFPGRFSGRQFSNSRSEMNVSTLELGDSALYLCASSWENSYEQYFGPGTRLTVT.

Note on this clone: Other DNA sequences in the same sample also yield this CDR3. This rearrangement joins TRBV9 to TRBJ2-5; 11 nucleotides align to TRBD1. From germline, CDR1 is SGDLS and CDR2 YYNGEE. The CDR3 has 14 amino acids. Trimming took 3 bases from V and 4 from J; bases not matched to a gene: 2. The chain's CDR3 is CASSGGTGGETQYF. The CDR3 nucleotides read TGTGCCAGCAGCGGAGGGACAGGGGGAGAGACCCAGTACTTC.

The chain joins TRBV6-6 to TRBJ1-6; 8 bases line up with TRBD1. V dropped 6 bases and J dropped 9; count of bases not matched to a gene: 4. CDR3 length: 13 amino acids. In germline, CDR1 is MNHNY, CDR2 SVGAGI (reference sequence). The CDR3 nucleotides are TGTGCCAGCAGCAGACAGGGGTCTTCACCCCTCCACTTT. Translating gives CASSRQGSSPLHF.

V is TRBV9 and J is TRBJ1-1; the D gene is possibly TRBD1 (6 bases). Germline loops: CDR1 SGDLS, CDR2 YYNGEE. CDR3 length equals 14 residues. Trimming removed 4 bases at V and 4 bases at J, with 14 bases between. This CDR3 is CASSLSGGATEAFF. In DNA form, the CDR3 reads TGTGCCAGCAGCCTTAGTGGGGGGGCCACTGAAGCTTTCTTT.